The source of this T cell receptor (beta chain) is a study of cytomegalovirus exposure and HLA in healthy donors. General study findings and limits: In all likelihood, a cluster of highly shared sequence variants was a sequencing artifact. In a later analysis, HLA-associated beta chains showed higher expansion and lower generation probabilities than comparable chains. Owing to their indistinguishability, certain V segments, notably TRBV6-2 and TRBV6-3, were excluded. Data from an earlier analysis indicated that most TCR beta V segments were productive either about 87% or about 30% of the time.

The germline V gene has CDR1 SGHVS and CDR2 FNYEAQ. V was cut by 5 bases and J by 4 bases, with 17 bases left in between. This CDR3 comprises 15 residues. With 60 Vbeta and 13 Jbeta primers, the PCR was carried out. The assay was immunoSEQ multiplex PCR, and TCRdb's table has in-frame clones only and misses some. This table has about 120,000 clones, 15% appearing once. This clone occurred a few times. Antigen unknown. The TCR originated in a woman aged 18-29 years in good health and CMV-seronegative. The sequenced sample was PBMCs. The J gene is TRBJ1-1, the V gene TRBV7-6, with D possibly matching TRBD1 (6 bases). The CDR3 here is CASSPGGGGGTEAFF. The CDR3 DNA sequence: TGTGCCAGCAGCCCGGGAGGAGGGGGAGGCACTGAAGCTTTCTTT.